The sequence of this T cell receptor beta chain was determined in a study of blood T cells in healthy people across ages. It was with a sample-barcoded 5' primer and a J-beta primer mix that a second PCR of roughly 7 to 12 cycles was run. TCRdb analysed the 5' RACE reads with MiXCR anew, one entry per CDR3 protein. In the table there are under 2 million distinct CDR3 sequences, roughly 32% of which are singletons. The length of the CDR3 is 16 residues. Germline trimming cut 2 bases from V and 8 bases from J; bases unmatched to any gene: 8. From germline, CDR1 is ENHRY and CDR2 SYGVKD. The receptor was derived from a woman in her thirties in good health. This chain links TRBV10-3 with TRBJ1-4; 10 bases map to TRBD1. The sample consisted of blood. The CDR3 sequence is CAISERFDRGREKLFF. DNA of the CDR3: TGTGCCATCAGTGAGCGATTCGACAGGGGGCGCGAAAAACTGTTTTTT.